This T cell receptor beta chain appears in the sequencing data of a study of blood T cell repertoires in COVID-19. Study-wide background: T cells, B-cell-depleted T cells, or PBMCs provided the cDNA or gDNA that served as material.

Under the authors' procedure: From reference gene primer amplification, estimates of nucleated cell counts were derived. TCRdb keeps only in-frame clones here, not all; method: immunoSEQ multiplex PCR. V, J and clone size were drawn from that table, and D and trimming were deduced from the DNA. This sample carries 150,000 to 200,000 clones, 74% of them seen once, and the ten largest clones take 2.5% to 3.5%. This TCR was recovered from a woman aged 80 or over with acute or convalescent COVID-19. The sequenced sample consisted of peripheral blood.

In DNA form, the CDR3 reads TGTGCCATCAGTTCCGGGACAGGGGTTTCACCCCTCCACTTT. Protein sequence: CAISSGTGVSPLHF. The chain has TRBV10-3 and TRBJ1-6, with 10 nucleotides matching TRBD1. The length of the CDR3 is 14 residues. Germline V CDR1 and CDR2: ENHRY, SYGVKD. V dropped 5 bases and J dropped 9; count of bases not matched to a gene: 4.